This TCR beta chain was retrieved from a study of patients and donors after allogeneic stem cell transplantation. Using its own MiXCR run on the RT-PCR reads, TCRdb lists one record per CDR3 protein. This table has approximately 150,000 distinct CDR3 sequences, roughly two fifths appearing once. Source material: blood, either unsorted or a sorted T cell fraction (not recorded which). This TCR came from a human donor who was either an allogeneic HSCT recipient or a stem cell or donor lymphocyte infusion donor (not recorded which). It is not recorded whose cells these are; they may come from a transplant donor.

The CDR3 nucleotides are TGCGCCAGCTCCATAGCGGGTTCCGGCACAGATACGCAGTATTTT. Translating it yields CASSIAGSGTDTQYF. The gene calls are TRBV5-1 and TRBJ2-3, with TRBD2 matching over 7 bases. The CDR3 length is 15 residues. J gave up 1 base and V 7 bases, and 9 bases lay outside the gene matches. Germline V CDR1 and CDR2: SGHRS, YFSETQ.